These 5 T cell receptor beta chains were sequenced from one sample in a study of coeliac disease. The antigens these receptors bind are not known. TCRdb's copy holds only in-frame clones and misses some; the assay was immunoSEQ multiplex PCR. The data hold 3,700 or so clones, with roughly three fifths observed a single time. Notes on the study in general: Lower clonality than controls marked TRB and TRG repertoires from active celiac intraepithelial and lamina propria samples.

The sequenced sample was intraepithelial lymphocytes from the gut. The origin of the receptors is a woman between 18 and 29 years old with active celiac disease.

This clone was detected only once. The genes are TRBV7-9 and TRBJ1-5, with a tentative D call TRBD1 (6 bases). Per germline, CDR1 SEHNR and CDR2 FQNEAQ (reference sequence). The CDR3 has 14 amino acids. Trimming took off 5 bases at V and 7 bases at J, with 15 bases between the two ends. CDR3 DNA sequence: TGTGCCAGCAGCCGAACAGGGAGACGGCAGCCCCAGCATTTT. Translation: CASSRTGRRQPQHF.

This clone is large (0.1 to 1%) in the sample. The chain recombines TRBV6-5 with TRBJ2-7; the match to TRBD2 covers 8 bases. CDR3 length equals 14 residues. Germline V gene data show CDR1 as MNHEY and CDR2 as SVGAGI. V gave up 5 bases and J gave up 2 bases; unmatched junction bases: 5. Written as DNA, the CDR3 is TGTGCCAGCAGTCCGGGGGGGGTAACCTACGAGCAGTACGTC. Its protein is CASSPGGVTYEQYV.

V and J are TRBV5-6 and TRBJ2-2; 11 bases are shared with TRBD1. The ends lost 3 bases at V and 4 bases at J; junction bases unmatched: 2. The CDR3 is made up of 15 amino acids. Germline-derived CDR1 and CDR2 are SGHDT and YYEEEE. The CDR3 sequence: CASSSGTGGTGELFF. DNA for the CDR3: TGTGCCAGCAGCTCCGGGACAGGGGGCACCGGGGAGCTGTTTTTT.

The chain has TRBV7-6 and TRBJ1-1, with 10 bases lining up with TRBD1. This CDR3 spans 16 amino acids. Germline CDR1 is SGHVS and CDR2 is FNYEAQ. V trimming: 4 bases; J trimming: 3 bases; junction bases outside the gene matches: 8. The CDR3 spells CASSSPLGTGDTEAFF. In nucleotides, the CDR3 is TGTGCCAGCAGCTCCCCCTTAGGGACAGGGGACACTGAAGCTTTCTTT. Complete variable domain (other parts from reference TRBV7-6 and TRBJ1-1): GAGVSQSPRYKVTKRGQDVALRCDPISGHVSLYWYRQALGQGPEFLTYFNYEAQQDKSGLPNDRFSAERPEGSISTLTIQRTEQRDSAMYRCASSSPLGTGDTEAFFGQGTRLTVV.

The rearrangement joins TRBV7-9 to TRBJ1-6; D not certain. The germline V gene has CDR1 SEHNR and CDR2 FQNEAQ (reference sequence). Trimming pared 1 base from V and 4 bases from J, leaving 17 bases between. CDR3 size: 18 residues. The CDR3 here is CASSLDLVGAIYNSPLHF. CDR3 bases: TGTGCCAGCAGCTTAGATCTAGTGGGAGCAATTTATAATTCACCCCTCCACTTT.